This T cell receptor beta chain was found in a study of blood T cells in healthy people across ages. Study outcomes and limitations: The CMV status of each donor remained undetermined, and this could have confounded shifts in expanded clonotypes.

A J-beta primer mix and a sample-barcoded 5' primer were used in a second PCR of about 7 to 11 cycles. In TCRdb, the 5' RACE reads were re-called with MiXCR into one record per CDR3 protein. The data hold about 700,000 distinct CDR3 sequences, with roughly 32% observed a single time. The V end was cut by 1 base, the J end by 6 bases, with 10 bases between. The CDR3 is 14 amino acids. Germline assignment: CDR1 SGHAT and CDR2 FQNNGV. No fewer than 7 million PBMCs went into each sample. About this clonotype itself: Its specificity is unknown.

The rearrangement uses TRBV11-2 and TRBJ1-5; D not resolved. Sequencing was carried out using blood. This sequence originates from a woman older than 75 in good health. CDR3 DNA sequence: TGTGCCAGCAGCTTAGTCTCGGGAGGTCAGCCCCAGCATTTT. This sequence encodes CASSLVSGGQPQHF.